This is a list of T cell receptor beta chains from one sample in a study of blood T cell repertoires in COVID-19. The protocol was immunoSEQ multiplex PCR, while the TCRdb copy is restricted to in-frame clones and leaves out a portion. The sample contains fewer than 600,000 clones, nearly 90% of which appear only once. Sequencing used peripheral blood. The receptors derive from a man younger than 35 with COVID-19, enrolled during active disease. The CDR3 runs from the conserved cysteine through the conserved F or W. Each record gives: D gene, J gene, clone size, V gene, CDR3 protein, CDR3 DNA. D genes are given only for firm matches. Size values are once, few and many counts, or a class for expanded clones, and some rows have none.

-,TRBJ2-3,-,TRBV18,CASSPPLEATQYF,TGTGCCAGCTCACCTCCCCTCGAGGCTACGCAGTATTTT
-,TRBJ2-1,-,TRBV7-9,CASSLEFGNNEQFF,TGTGCCAGCAGCTTAGAGTTCGGGAACAATGAGCAGTTCTTC
-,TRBJ2-3,-,TRBV12-5,CASKVGGHTDTQYF,TGTGCTAGCAAAGTCGGGGGGCACACAGATACGCAGTATTTT
-,TRBJ1-1,-,TRBV2,CAYAGGGTEAFF,TGTGCCTACGCGGGGGGCGGCACTGAAGCTTTCTTT
-,TRBJ1-2,-,TRBV19,CASSNGGIDGNDGYTF,TGTGCCAGTAGTAACGGAGGTATCGACGGCAACGATGGCTACACCTTC
-,TRBJ2-3,-,TRBV19,CACLQPDTQYF,TGTGCCTGTCTACAGCCAGATACGCAGTATTTT
TRBD1,TRBJ1-2,-,TRBV5-1,CASSMTGGEGYTF,TGCGCCAGCTCTATGACAGGGGGAGAAGGCTACACCTTC
TRBD2,TRBJ2-1,-,TRBV4-2,CASSPESGLADRSYNEQFF,TGTGCCAGCAGCCCAGAAAGTGGACTAGCGGACCGCTCCTACAATGAGCAGTTCTTC
TRBD1,TRBJ2-4,once,TRBV2,CASSVNRGQYF,TGTGCCAGCAGTGTGAACAGGGGTCAGTACTTC
TRBD1,TRBJ1-1,-,TRBV4-1,CASSPGTAEAFF,TGCGCCAGCAGCCCCGGGACAGCCGAAGCTTTCTTT
TRBD2,TRBJ2-2,-,TRBV9,CASSGLAGSNTGELFF,TGTGCCAGCAGCGGACTAGCGGGGAGTAACACCGGGGAGCTGTTTTTT
-,TRBJ1-2,few,TRBV5-5,CASSLDPFYGYTF,TGTGCCAGCAGCTTGGATCCGTTCTATGGCTACACCTTC
-,TRBJ1-2,once,TRBV6-9,CASGRDRNYGYTF,TGTGCCAGCGGGCGGGACCGTAACTATGGCTACACCTTC
TRBD1,TRBJ2-2,-,TRBV7-9,CASSVTDRGYDLAGELFF,TGTGCCAGCAGCGTGACGGACAGGGGATATGATCTTGCCGGGGAGCTGTTTTTT
-,TRBJ2-5,-,TRBV18,CASSYGSKETQYF,TGTGCCAGCTCATACGGGAGCAAAGAGACCCAGTACTTC